This T cell receptor (beta chain) was identified during a study of blood T cell repertoires in COVID-19. Turning to the study itself: From the United States, Italy and Spain came samples of acute and convalescent COVID-19.

Participants spanned ages roughly 18 to 95 years and resided in roughly 22 US areas. Each participant's cohort was designated according to participant-reported clinical history. The germline V gene encodes CDR1 SQVTM and CDR2 ANQGSEA. The CDR3 runs to 15 residues. V lost 6 bases, J lost 2 bases, and 8 bases stayed unmatched. In the authors' methods: It was from reference gene primer amplification that nucleated cell counts were estimated. Only in-frame clones appear in the TCRdb table, and some are missing; sequencing was by immunoSEQ multiplex PCR. The V and J calls and clone size come from that table; D and trimming were worked out from the DNA. Of under 200,000 clones in the sample, roughly 88% are singletons; the top ten hold around 5.7%.

This TCR derives from a man aged 35 to 55 with acute COVID-19. The chain has TRBV29-1 and TRBJ2-2; 8 bases match TRBD2. The sample was PBMCs or T cells enriched from blood (not recorded which). CDR3 coding DNA: TGCAGCGTCCCCGGGGGGGTAACAAACACCGGGGAGCTGTTTTTT. Its translation is CSVPGGVTNTGELFF.